These 21 T cell receptor beta chains were sequenced from one sample in a study of T cells after posttransplantation cyclophosphamide. Libraries were prepared by immunoSEQ multiplex PCR; TCRdb keeps only in-frame clonotypes and omits some of them. The sample yields 30,000 to 35,000 clones, without any singletons. Sequenced input: PBMCs. These receptors originate from a woman aged 45-59 years in good health and a related stem cell transplant donor.

This clone was observed at least ten times. This chain joins TRBV5-4 and TRBJ2-7; 11 positions agree with TRBD1. This CDR3 contains 15 residues. Germline V lookup: CDR1 SGHNT, CDR2 YYREEE (reference sequence). J lost 3 bases, V lost 0 bases, and 2 bases had no gene match. The CDR3 nucleotides read TGTGCCAGCAGCTTGGAGGGGACAGGGGGCTACGAGCAGTACTTC. Its translation is CASSLEGTGGYEQYF.

This clone showed up many times. This sequence joins TRBV10-2 and TRBJ1-1; D is undetermined. V was clipped by 0 bases and J by 7 bases, with 9 bases between them. This CDR3 has 13 amino acids. Germline-derived CDR1 and CDR2 are WSHSY and SAAADI. Here the CDR3 reads CASSESRGYEAFF. The DNA for the CDR3 is TGCGCCAGCAGTGAGTCTCGGGGATATGAAGCTTTCTTT.

CDR3 DNA: TGTGCCAGCAGCTTAAGGGCTTATTCAGATACGCAGTATTTT. Protein sequence: CASSLRAYSDTQYF. This chain uses TRBV7-2 with TRBJ2-3, with D hard to call. Trimming stripped 2 bases from V and 4 bases from J, with 10 bases between. CDR1 SGHTA and CDR2 FQGNSA come from the germline V gene. CDR3 length: 14 residues.

This clone occurred many times. The rearrangement joins TRBV2 to TRBJ1-5, with TRBD1 matching over 7 bases. CDR1 and CDR2 from the germline V gene are SNHLY and FYNNEI. CDR3 length: 11 residues. With V trimmed by 8 bases and J by 5 bases, 0 bases remained unmatched. CDR3 nucleotides: TGTGCCAGCCAGGGGGATCAGCCCCAGCATTTT. This translates into CASQGDQPQHF.

The table lists this clone with many counts. The genes are TRBV2 and TRBJ1-4; no firm D call. Trimming cost V 1 base and J 8 bases, with 8 bases left between them. The CDR3 covers 13 residues. Germline-derived CDR1 and CDR2 are SNHLY and FYNNEI. The CDR3 DNA reads TGTGCCAGCAGTGAAGATACTAGCGAAAAACTGTTTTTT. This translates into CASSEDTSEKLFF.

This clone was seen many times. The rearrangement uses TRBV6-1 and TRBJ2-2, with TRBD2 matching 7 bases. Germline CDR1 and CDR2: MNHNS and SASEGT. The CDR3 spans 17 residues. Unmatched junction bases numbered 10, after V lost 2 bases and J lost 4 bases. CDR3 sequence reads: CASSEIWAGAATGELFF. The CDR3 DNA follows: TGTGCCAGCAGTGAAATTTGGGCGGGAGCGGCCACCGGGGAGCTGTTTTTT.

The chain couples TRBV2 to TRBJ2-2; 12 nucleotides align to TRBD2. V shed 8 bases, J shed 5 bases, and the junction held 15 bases outside the gene matches. Germline V gene sequence: CDR1 SNHLY, CDR2 FYNNEI. CDR3 length: 18 amino acids. In DNA, the CDR3 is TGTGCCAGCTGTTTTTGGACTAGCGGGACCTCGGGGACCGGGGAGCTGTTTTTT. Amino acids: CASCFWTSGTSGTGELFF.

This clone was detected many times. This chain connects TRBV19 to TRBJ2-1, with TRBD2 matching over 9 bases. The CDR3 has 14 amino acids. Germline V gives CDR1 LNHDA, CDR2 SQIVND (reference sequence). The ends lost 3 bases at V and 9 bases at J; junction bases unmatched: 6. CDR3 sequence: CASSISGSRSEQFF. The CDR3 DNA follows: TGTGCCAGTAGTATTAGCGGGAGTCGAAGTGAGCAGTTCTTC. The variable domain in full, with the rest retrieved from reference TRBV19 and TRBJ2-1, is DGGITQSPKYLFRKEGQNVTLSCEQNLNHDAMYWYRQDPGQGLRLIYYSQIVNDFQKGDIAEGYSVSREKKESFPLTVTSAQKNPTAFYLCASSISGSRSEQFFGPGTRLTVL.

The chain couples TRBV25-1 to TRBJ1-1, with D tentatively TRBD1 (5 bases). Germline values: CDR1 MGHDK, CDR2 SYGVNS. CDR3 length equals 15 residues. Trimming left V 0 bases short and J 3 bases short, with 11 bases between. The DNA for the CDR3 is TGTGCCAGCAGTGAATATGCAGGGTCGGACACTGAAGCTTTCTTT. As protein: CASSEYAGSDTEAFF.

This clone has ten or more counts. The rearrangement joins TRBV5-1 to TRBJ2-3, with 7 positions matching TRBD2. Looked up from germline, CDR1 is SGHRS and CDR2 is YFSETQ. The CDR3 runs to 15 residues. The V segment lost 5 bases and the J segment 5 bases; nucleotides outside the gene matches: 11. CDR3 nucleotide sequence: TGCGCCAGCAGTTCCAGCGGGATGGGGCAAGATACGCAGTATTTT. Its translation is CASSSSGMGQDTQYF. Full variable domain (outside the CDR3, taken from reference TRBV5-1 and TRBJ2-3): KAGVTQTPRYLIKTRGQQVTLSCSPISGHRSVSWYQQTPGQGLQFLFEYFSETQRNKGNFPGRFSGRQFSNSRSEMNVSTLELGDSALYLCASSSSGMGQDTQYFGPGTRLTVL.

In this sample, this clone turned up many times. The J gene is TRBJ1-3, the V gene TRBV5-1; 11 positions agree with TRBD1. The V gene end was trimmed by 1 base and the J gene end by 8 bases; junction bases not matched to a gene: 5. The CDR3 is 15 residues long. Germline V gene data show CDR1 as SGHRS and CDR2 as YFSETQ. CDR3 in DNA: TGCGCCAGCAGCTTGAGGACAGGGGGCATTGACACCATATATTTT. The encoded protein is CASSLRTGGIDTIYF.

This clone was picked up many times. This rearrangement joins TRBV5-1 to TRBJ1-5, with D unresolved. Trimming shortened V by 0 bases and J by 6 bases, and 4 bases separated the two germline ends. The CDR3 loop spans 12 amino acids. From germline, CDR1 is SGHRS and CDR2 YFSETQ. The CDR3 nucleotides are TGCGCCAGCAGCTTGGAAGGTCAGCCCCAGCATTTT. Translating it yields CASSLEGQPQHF.

The genes are TRBV29-1 and TRBJ1-2; possible D gene TRBD1, 5 bases. V was pared by 7 bases and J by 4 bases, with 13 bases between. Germline CDR1 SQVTM, CDR2 ANQGSEA. The CDR3 consists of 12 residues. The CDR3 reads CSAGGGGYGYTF. CDR3 nucleotide sequence: TGCAGCGCAGGCGGGGGGGGCTATGGCTACACCTTC. Using reference TRBV29-1 and TRBJ1-2 for the parts outside the CDR3, the full variable domain is SAVISQKPSRDICQRGTSLTIQCQVDSQVTMMFWYRQQPGQSLTLIATANQGSEATYESGFVIDKFPISRPNLTFSTLTVSNMSPEDSSIYLCSAGGGGYGYTFGSGTRLTVV.

This clone was found many times. This chain joins TRBV10-3 and TRBJ1-1, with 11 bases that match TRBD1. This CDR3 contains 15 residues. The trim removed 3 bases at V and 4 bases at J, leaving 4 bases unmatched. The germline CDR1 and CDR2 sequences are ENHRY and SYGVKD. Here the CDR3 reads CAISDGQGAATEAFF. The DNA of the CDR3 is TGTGCCATCAGTGACGGACAGGGGGCGGCCACTGAAGCTTTCTTT.

This clone was counted ten times or more. The chain carries TRBV4-3 and TRBJ2-4; TRBD2 matches at 10 bases. The CDR3 length is 16 residues. CDR1 and CDR2 from the germline V gene are LGHNA and YSLEER. V was clipped by 0 bases and J by 8 bases; unmatched bases: 7. CDR3 in amino acids: CASSQERAGGPDIQYF. The CDR3 coding sequence is TGCGCCAGCAGCCAAGAACGAGCGGGAGGGCCGGACATTCAGTACTTC.

This sequence joins TRBV9 and TRBJ1-2; 9 positions agree with TRBD1. CDR3 length: 13 residues. The trim removed 3 bases at V and 7 bases at J, leaving 4 bases unmatched. Germline V gives CDR1 SGDLS, CDR2 YYNGEE. CDR3 bases: TGTGCCAGCAGCGAGCAGGACAGGGGTGGCTACACCTTC. This codes for CASSEQDRGGYTF.

This clone occurred many times. The rearrangement links TRBV2 to TRBJ2-7; 7 positions agree with TRBD1. J gave up 3 bases and V 4 bases, and 3 bases lay outside the gene matches. This CDR3 region has 13 residues. Germline V CDR1 and CDR2: SNHLY, FYNNEI. DNA of the CDR3: TGTGCCAGCAGTGGGGACAGTTTCTACGAGCAGTACTTC. This sequence encodes CASSGDSFYEQYF.

This clone was recorded many times. The chain combines TRBV5-1 with TRBJ2-1, with TRBD2 identical over 10 bases. The CDR3 runs 14 residues. V shed 6 bases, J shed 7 bases, and the junction held 7 bases outside the gene matches. Per germline, CDR1 SGHRS and CDR2 YFSETQ. The CDR3 sequence is CASTQGLATNEQFF. Here the CDR3 DNA reads TGCGCCAGCACTCAGGGACTAGCGACGAATGAGCAGTTCTTC.

This clone appeared many times. This chain links TRBV11-2 with TRBJ2-3; 7 bases line up with TRBD2. Germline V gives CDR1 SGHAT, CDR2 FQNNGV. The CDR3 has 16 amino acids. J lost 3 bases, V lost 5 bases, and 11 bases had no gene match. CDR3 residues: CASSRLLAVETDTQYF. CDR3 DNA sequence: TGTGCCAGCAGCCGACTTCTAGCGGTCGAGACAGATACGCAGTATTTT. Combining the CDR3 with reference TRBV11-2 and TRBJ2-3 gives the whole variable domain EAGVAQSPRYKIIEKRQSVAFWCNPISGHATLYWYQQILGQGPKLLIQFQNNGVVDDSQLPKDRFSAERLKGVDSTLKIQPAKLEDSAVYLCASSRLLAVETDTQYFGPGTRLTVL.

This clone was counted at least ten times. V usage is TRBV19 and J usage is TRBJ1-1; D might be TRBD1 (6 bases). Germline loops: CDR1 LNHDA, CDR2 SQIVND (reference sequence). Trimming cost V 6 bases and J 4 bases, with 15 bases left between them. This CDR3 comprises 14 residues. CDR3 sequence: CASSATGPSTEAFF. The CDR3 bases are TGTGCCAGTAGCGCCACAGGGCCCTCCACTGAAGCTTTCTTT.

This clone has ten or more counts. The chain joins TRBV2 to TRBJ1-4, with 9 bases fitting TRBD1. The CDR3 length is 13 residues. The V and J ends lost 6 bases and 8 bases, in that order; junction bases with no gene match: 4. Germline CDR1 and CDR2: SNHLY and FYNNEI. DNA for the CDR3: TGTGCCAGCAGGGGGACAGGGAACGAAAAACTGTTTTTT. It specifies CASRGTGNEKLFF.